The source of this T cell receptor (beta chain) is a study of cytomegalovirus exposure and HLA in healthy donors. PCR involved 60 Vbeta and 13 Jbeta primers. Sequencing was performed with immunoSEQ multiplex PCR; in TCRdb, only in-frame clones are kept and a portion is missing. The repertoire holds approximately 150,000 clones, with over 80% as singletons. This clone appeared once. The germline V and J ends were trimmed by 7 bases and 0 bases, with 11 bases remaining between them. The CDR3 runs 13 residues. The germline CDR1 and CDR2 sequences are SGHRS and YFSETQ. The chain uses TRBV5-1 and TRBJ2-7, with D unclear. This TCR was sampled from a woman between 25 and 40 years old in good health and CMV-seronegative. The sequenced sample consisted of PBMCs. DNA for the CDR3: TGCGCCAGCTCTACGGAGATCTCCTACGAGCAGTACTTC. Its protein is CASSTEISYEQYF.